The clone carrying this T cell receptor beta chain was counted once. The antigen is unknown. This sample is drawn from a study of cytomegalovirus exposure and HLA in healthy donors. Findings and limits, study-wide: Testing in vitro showed three CMV-associated chains specific for CMV antigens.

PCR employed 60 Vbeta and 13 Jbeta primers. Generated by immunoSEQ multiplex PCR, the TCRdb table keeps only in-frame clones and is missing some. Of some 110,000 clones in the sample, around 75% were seen once. The specimen sequenced was PBMCs. The source is a male donor in good health and CMV-seropositive.

The CDR3 here is CASSLWSQGGPYEQYF. In DNA, the CDR3 is TGTGCCAGCAGCTTATGGAGTCAGGGGGGACCCTACGAGCAGTACTTC. V usage is TRBV7-3 and J usage is TRBJ2-7; D might be TRBD1 (7 bases). The germline V gene has CDR1 SGHTA and CDR2 FQGTGA. The CDR3 is 16 residues long. V was clipped by 2 bases and J by 2 bases, with 16 bases between them.